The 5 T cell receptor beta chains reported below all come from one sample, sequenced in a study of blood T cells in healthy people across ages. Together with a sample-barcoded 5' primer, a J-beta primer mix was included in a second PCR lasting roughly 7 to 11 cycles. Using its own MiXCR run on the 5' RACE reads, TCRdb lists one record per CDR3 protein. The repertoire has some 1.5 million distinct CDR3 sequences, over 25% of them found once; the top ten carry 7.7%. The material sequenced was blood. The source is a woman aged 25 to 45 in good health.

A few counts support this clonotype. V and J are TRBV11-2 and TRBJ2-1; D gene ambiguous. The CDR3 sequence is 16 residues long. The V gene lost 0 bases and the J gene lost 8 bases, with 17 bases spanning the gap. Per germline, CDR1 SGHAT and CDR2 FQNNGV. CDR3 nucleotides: TGTGCCAGCAGCTTAGAAGAGCCCTCCGACTGGGATGAGCAGTTCTTC. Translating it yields CASSLEEPSDWDEQFF. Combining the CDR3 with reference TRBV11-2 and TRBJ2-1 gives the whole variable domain EAGVAQSPRYKIIEKRQSVAFWCNPISGHATLYWYQQILGQGPKLLIQFQNNGVVDDSQLPKDRFSAERLKGVDSTLKIQPAKLEDSAVYLCASSLEEPSDWDEQFFGPGTRLTVL.

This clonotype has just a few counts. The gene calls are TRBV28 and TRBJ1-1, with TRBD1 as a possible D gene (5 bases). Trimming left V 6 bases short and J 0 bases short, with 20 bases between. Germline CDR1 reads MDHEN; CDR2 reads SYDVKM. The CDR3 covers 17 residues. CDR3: CASRYRLRGSMNTEAFF. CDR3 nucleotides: TGTGCCAGCAGGTACAGGCTAAGGGGTTCGATGAACACTGAAGCTTTCTTT.

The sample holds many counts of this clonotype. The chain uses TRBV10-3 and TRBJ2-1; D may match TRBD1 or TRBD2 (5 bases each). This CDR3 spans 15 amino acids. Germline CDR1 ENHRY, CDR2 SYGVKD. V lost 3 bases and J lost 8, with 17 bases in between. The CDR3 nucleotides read TGTGCCATCAGTGATACGACGTGGGACGGGGATGAGCAGTTCTTC. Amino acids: CAISDTTWDGDEQFF.

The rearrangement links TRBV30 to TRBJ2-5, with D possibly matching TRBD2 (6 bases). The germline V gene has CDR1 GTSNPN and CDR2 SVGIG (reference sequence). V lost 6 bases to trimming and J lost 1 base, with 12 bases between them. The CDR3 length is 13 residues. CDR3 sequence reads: CACTRGGQETQYF. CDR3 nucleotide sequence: TGTGCCTGTACACGGGGAGGCCAAGAGACCCAGTACTTC.

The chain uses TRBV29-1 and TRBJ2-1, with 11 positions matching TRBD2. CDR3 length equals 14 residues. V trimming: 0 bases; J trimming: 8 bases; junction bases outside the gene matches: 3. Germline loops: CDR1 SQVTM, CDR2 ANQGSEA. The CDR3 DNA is TGCAGCGTTGAAGATCTTAGCGGGGGGGATGAGCAGTTCTTC. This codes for CSVEDLSGGDEQFF.